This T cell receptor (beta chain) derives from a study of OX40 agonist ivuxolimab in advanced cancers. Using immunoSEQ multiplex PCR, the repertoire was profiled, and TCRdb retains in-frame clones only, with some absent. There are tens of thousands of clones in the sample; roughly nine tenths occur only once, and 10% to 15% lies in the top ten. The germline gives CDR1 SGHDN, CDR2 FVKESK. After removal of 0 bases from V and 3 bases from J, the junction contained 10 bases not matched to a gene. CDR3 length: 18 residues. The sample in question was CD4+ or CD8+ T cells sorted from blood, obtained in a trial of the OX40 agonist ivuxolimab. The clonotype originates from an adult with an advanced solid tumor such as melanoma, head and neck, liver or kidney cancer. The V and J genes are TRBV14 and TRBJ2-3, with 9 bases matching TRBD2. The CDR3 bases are TGTGCCAGCAGCCAAGATCTCTCGGGTCTAGCGGGGACAGATACGCAGTATTTT. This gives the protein CASSQDLSGLAGTDTQYF.